Each of the 2 T cell receptor beta chains below was sequenced from the same sample in a study of long-term antiretroviral therapy in people with HIV (dated by TCRdb to between 2021 and 2024). Sequencing of the TRB variable region was done with the immunoSEQ hsTCRB v3.0 assay at survey level resolution. TCRdb stores this immuneACCESS table with in-frame sequences only. Part of the clones is absent; in the studies checked, under half of the shortfall reflects unresolved V genes, and no reason is known for the rest. The table for this sample lists 25,000 to 35,000 clones; 78% of them were counted only once. Together, the top ten hold about 9.3% of the sample. This specimen was unsorted PBMCs, taken 1.5 years before starting antiretroviral therapy. Receptors originate from a young man with HIV.

The gene calls are TRBV7-2 and TRBJ1-2, with 10 bases lining up with TRBD1. V lost 5 bases to trimming and J lost 8 bases; unmatched junction nucleotides: 20. From germline, CDR1 is SGHTA and CDR2 FQGNSA. The CDR3 is 18 amino acids. CDR3 nucleotides: TGTGCCAGCAGCCCGCAGGGACAGGGGTGGCGGGCATATTGGGGCTACACCTTC. Encoded protein: CASSPQGQGWRAYWGYTF.

This sequence joins TRBV19 and TRBJ1-1, with a tentative D call TRBD1 (5 bases). Germline CDR1 LNHDA, CDR2 SQIVND (reference sequence). This CDR3 is 14 amino acids long. V gave up 3 bases and J gave up 5 bases, with 13 bases separating them. CDR3 in DNA: TGTGCCAGTAGTATCGCAGGGATGGGAACTGAAGCTTTCTTT. Encoded protein: CASSIAGMGTEAFF.